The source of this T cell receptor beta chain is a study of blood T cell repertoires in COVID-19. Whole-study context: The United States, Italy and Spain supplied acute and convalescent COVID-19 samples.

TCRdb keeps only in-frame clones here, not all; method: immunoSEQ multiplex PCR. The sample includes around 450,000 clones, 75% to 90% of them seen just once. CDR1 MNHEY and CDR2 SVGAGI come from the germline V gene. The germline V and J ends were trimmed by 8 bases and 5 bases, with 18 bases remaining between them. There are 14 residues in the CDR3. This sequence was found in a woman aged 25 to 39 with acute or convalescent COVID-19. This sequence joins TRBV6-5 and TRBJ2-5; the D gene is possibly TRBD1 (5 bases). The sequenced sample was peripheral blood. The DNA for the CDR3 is TGTGCCAGCCGCCGGGCAGGGTTTCGGGAGACCCAGTACTTC. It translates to CASRRAGFRETQYF.